The rows below give T cell receptor beta chains drawn from one sample of a study of T cell responses to AZD1222 COVID-19 vaccine. Clones were read by immunoSEQ multiplex PCR, and TCRdb kept only the in-frame ones, dropping some. In the table there are roughly 60,000 clones, around 80% of which are singletons. This specimen was peripheral blood, taken 28 days after the second AZD1222 dose. All receptors derive from an adult who received the AZD1222 COVID-19 vaccine. Both conserved end residues are part of each CDR3. The D gene is left open where the match is weak. Only some rows state a clone size, as once, few, many or a class for expanded clones.

J gene | V gene | D gene | clone size | CDR3 protein | CDR3 DNA
TRBJ1-5 | TRBV21-1 | NA | NA | CASSRRLGGLTNQPQHF | TGTGCCAGCAGCAGACGGTTGGGAGGGCTGACTAATCAGCCCCAGCATTTT
TRBJ2-2 | TRBV5-1 | NA | NA | CASSLGGVTGELFF | TGCGCCAGCAGCTTAGGAGGGGTAACCGGGGAGCTGTTTTTT
TRBJ2-7 | TRBV19 | NA | NA | CASSRRGYEQYF | TGTGCCAGTAGTCGTCGGGGGTACGAGCAGTACTTC
TRBJ2-6 | TRBV30 | NA | NA | CAWSNFGANVLTF | TGTGCCTGGAGTAATTTCGGGGCCAACGTCCTGACTTTC
TRBJ2-3 | TRBV7-2 | TRBD2 | NA | CATRGASGGFSTDTQYF | TGTGCCACCCGGGGGGCTAGCGGGGGCTTCAGCACAGATACGCAGTATTTT
TRBJ2-2 | TRBV3-1/TRBV3-2 | NA | NA | CASSLRGGWTGELFF | TGTGCCAGCAGCCTCCGCGGGGGCTGGACCGGGGAGCTGTTTTTT
TRBJ2-3 | TRBV5-4 | TRBD2 | NA | CASSVGLAGAPLDTQYF | TGTGCCAGCAGCGTGGGACTAGCGGGGGCCCCCTTAGATACGCAGTATTTT
TRBJ1-1 | TRBV29-1 | TRBD1 | once | CSVGTGLHTEAFF | TGCAGCGTAGGGACAGGGCTGCACACTGAAGCTTTCTTT
TRBJ1-4 | TRBV6-6 | NA | NA | CASRIWGREKLFF | TGTGCCAGCAGAATATGGGGACGTGAAAAACTGTTTTTT
TRBJ1-1 | TRBV28 | NA | NA | CASSLSGTTNTEAFF | TGTGCCAGCAGTTTATCGGGGACCACAAACACTGAAGCTTTCTTT
TRBJ1-2 | TRBV6-1 | TRBD1 | once | CASSAHYPGDRGRYGYTF | TGTGCCAGCAGTGCACACTACCCTGGGGACAGGGGGCGATATGGCTACACCTTC
TRBJ1-5 | TRBV2 | TRBD1 | few | CASSVDRGLGQPQHF | TGTGCCAGCAGTGTTGACAGGGGATTAGGACAGCCCCAGCATTTT
TRBJ1-2 | TRBV29-1 | TRBD1 | NA | CSVRTGAGYGYTF | TGCAGCGTCCGGACAGGGGCGGGGTATGGCTACACCTTC
TRBJ1-2 | TRBV6-5 | TRBD1 | NA | CASSPTRQGSYGYTF | TGTGCCAGCAGCCCGACCCGACAGGGCTCCTATGGCTACACCTTC
TRBJ2-1 | TRBV10-3 | TRBD2 | NA | CAISKSGGDLSNEQFF | TGTGCCATCAGTAAAAGCGGGGGGGACCTATCGAATGAGCAGTTCTTC
TRBJ2-7 | TRBV6-1 | NA | NA | CASSETRSSGLYEQYF | TGTGCCAGCAGTGAGACTAGGAGTTCGGGGCTTTACGAGCAGTACTTC
TRBJ2-7 | TRBV24-1 | NA | NA | CATSDSRSRTYEQYF | TGTGCCACCAGTGATTCCCGGAGCAGGACCTACGAGCAGTACTTC
TRBJ2-7 | TRBV7-8 | NA | once | CASSFPGTLGYEQYF | TGTGCCAGCAGCTTCCCCGGGACTCTCGGGTACGAGCAGTACTTC
TRBJ2-7 | TRBV6-1 | NA | NA | CASSDPRGYEQYF | TGTGCCAGCAGTGACCCCCGGGGATACGAGCAGTACTTC
TRBJ2-3 | TRBV6-1 | NA | NA | CASSEGEWPQYF | TGTGCCAGCAGTGAGGGTGAGTGGCCGCAGTATTTT
TRBJ1-1 | TRBV29-1 | NA | once | CSVGRGAEAFF | TGCAGCGTCGGAAGAGGCGCTGAAGCTTTCTTT
TRBJ1-1 | TRBV5-1 | NA | NA | CASSLLGSGGSNTEAFF | TGCGCCAGCAGCTTGTTAGGGTCCGGGGGGTCGAACACTGAAGCTTTCTTT
TRBJ2-3 | TRBV10-1 | NA | few | CASSPRTVDTQYF | TGCGCCAGCAGCCCGAGGACTGTCGATACGCAGTATTTT
TRBJ1-5 | TRBV5-4 | NA | once | CASRGDQPQHF | TGTGCCAGCAGAGGGGATCAGCCCCAGCATTTT
TRBJ2-3 | TRBV7-2 | TRBD1 | NA | CASSSGQGTDTQYF | TGTGCCAGCAGCTCAGGACAGGGCACAGATACGCAGTATTTT
TRBJ1-2 | TRBV11-2 | NA | once | CASSSLAGVNNRLYGYTF | TGTGCCAGCAGCTCCCTGGCCGGAGTGAACAACCGGCTATATGGCTACACCTTC
TRBJ2-7 | TRBV5-4 | TRBD2 | NA | CASSPGTSGTYEQYF | TGTGCCAGCAGTCCCGGGACTAGCGGAACCTACGAGCAGTACTTC
TRBJ1-3 | TRBV7-9 | TRBD1 | NA | CASSQAGTAGNTIYF | TGTGCCAGCAGCCAAGCCGGGACAGCTGGAAACACCATATATTTT
TRBJ1-6 | TRBV27 | NA | few | CASSLDLLQGLNSPLHF | TGTGCCAGCAGTTTAGATCTTTTGCAGGGCCTTAATTCACCCCTCCACTTT
TRBJ1-1 | TRBV7-9 | NA | NA | CASSLARSYPDGTEAFF | TGTGCCAGCAGCTTAGCAAGGAGCTACCCAGACGGCACTGAAGCTTTCTTT
TRBJ2-1 | TRBV28 | TRBD2 | NA | CASSPPGGSNEQFF | TGTGCCAGCAGTCCCCCGGGGGGGTCCAATGAGCAGTTCTTC
TRBJ2-1 | TRBV27 | TRBD2 | NA | CASSSLASGGLNEQFF | TGTGCCAGCAGTTCCCTCGCGTCGGGGGGGCTCAATGAGCAGTTCTTC
TRBJ2-4 | TRBV19 | TRBD2 | NA | CASSPRGRGGGKNIQYF | TGTGCCAGTAGCCCAAGAGGACGCGGGGGTGGCAAAAACATTCAGTACTTC
TRBJ1-2 | TRBV29-1 | NA | NA | CSVLPRPGAEGVHGYTF | TGCAGCGTGCTCCCGAGGCCGGGGGCGGAGGGTGTCCATGGCTACACCTTC
TRBJ2-7 | TRBV7-2 | NA | NA | CASSLDRSYEQYF | TGTGCCAGCAGCTTAGACAGGTCCTACGAGCAGTACTTC
TRBJ2-1 | TRBV28 | TRBD1 | NA | CASSSQGGLWEQFF | TGTGCCAGCAGTTCACAGGGGGGCCTTTGGGAGCAGTTCTTC
TRBJ1-1 | TRBV7-9 | NA | NA | CASGRDTEAFF | TGTGCCAGCGGTCGAGACACTGAAGCTTTCTTT
TRBJ1-4 | TRBV3-1/TRBV3-2 | TRBD1 | NA | CASSPRDRPEKLFF | TGTGCCAGCAGCCCCCGGGACAGACCTGAAAAACTGTTTTTT
TRBJ1-4 | TRBV6-5 | TRBD1 | few | CASSSGQGNEKLFF | TGTGCCAGCAGTTCGGGACAGGGGAATGAAAAACTGTTTTTT
TRBJ2-3 | TRBV24-1 | NA | NA | CATEGGSTDTQYF | TGTGCCACCGAGGGGGGGAGCACAGATACGCAGTATTTT
TRBJ2-5 | TRBV7-2 | NA | NA | CASSLEEFQTQYF | TGTGCCAGCAGCTTAGAGGAGTTTCAGACCCAGTACTTC
TRBJ1-4 | TRBV11-2 | TRBD1 | NA | CASSLQGQSSEKLFF | TGTGCCAGCAGCCTACAGGGACAGAGTTCGGAAAAACTGTTTTTT
TRBJ1-5 | TRBV7-2 | NA | few | CASSLALAANQPQHF | TGTGCCAGCAGCTTAGCGCTGGCGGCTAATCAGCCCCAGCATTTT
TRBJ2-3 | TRBV5-1 | TRBD1 | NA | CASSNGQGAISSTDTQYF | TGCGCCAGCAGCAATGGACAGGGGGCTATATCTAGCACAGATACGCAGTATTTT
TRBJ2-1 | TRBV5-4 | NA | NA | CASSSQAPAYNEQFF | TGTGCCAGCAGCTCACAGGCTCCGGCCTACAATGAGCAGTTCTTC
TRBJ2-1 | TRBV5-1 | NA | NA | CASSFDNEQFF | TGCGCCAGCAGCTTTGATAATGAGCAGTTCTTC
TRBJ2-3 | TRBV7-2 | NA | NA | CATRAGNTDTQYF | TGTGCCACCCGGGCAGGGAACACAGATACGCAGTATTTT
TRBJ1-1 | TRBV7-9 | NA | medium-sized | CASSLKQGLAFF | TGTGCCAGCAGCTTAAAGCAGGGTTTGGCTTTCTTT
TRBJ1-2 | TRBV9 | NA | NA | CASSGTANYGYTF | TGTGCCAGCAGCGGGACCGCTAACTATGGCTACACCTTC
TRBJ2-2 | TRBV12-3/TRBV12-4 | NA | few | CASSKNTGELFF | TGTGCCAGCAGTAAAAACACCGGGGAGCTGTTTTTT
TRBJ1-1 | TRBV9 | NA | NA | CASSSGSTEAFF | TGTGCCAGCAGCTCCGGGTCAACTGAAGCTTTCTTT
TRBJ1-5 | TRBV19 | TRBD1 | NA | CASSLGTASNQPQHF | TGTGCCAGTAGTCTCGGGACAGCTAGCAATCAGCCCCAGCATTTT
TRBJ2-6 | TRBV5-1 | NA | NA | CASSLWGSGANVLTF | TGCGCCAGCAGCTTGTGGGGTTCTGGGGCCAACGTCCTGACTTTC
TRBJ2-1 | TRBV18 | TRBD2 | NA | CASTGTSPYNEQFF | TGTGCCAGCACCGGGACTAGCCCCTACAATGAGCAGTTCTTC
TRBJ2-7 | TRBV29-1 | NA | NA | CSVDGGQYEQYF | TGCAGCGTTGACGGTGGACAGTACGAGCAGTACTTC
TRBJ2-2 | TRBV5-1 | TRBD1 | NA | CASSFSGQGTGELFF | TGCGCCAGCAGCTTTTCGGGACAGGGGACCGGGGAGCTGTTTTTT
TRBJ1-1 | TRBV18 | TRBD1 | NA | CASSVNRGENTEAFF | TGTGCCAGCTCTGTGAACAGGGGCGAGAACACTGAAGCTTTCTTT
TRBJ2-7 | TRBV7-8 | TRBD1 | once | CASSPPGQNSYEQYF | TGTGCCAGCAGCCCTCCGGGACAGAACTCCTACGAGCAGTACTTC
TRBJ2-2 | TRBV6-5 | NA | few | CASSYISTGELFF | TGTGCCAGCAGTTACATAAGCACCGGGGAGCTGTTTTTT